This T cell receptor (beta chain) was profiled in a study of blood T cell repertoires in COVID-19. Study background: The study drew acute and convalescent COVID-19 samples from the United States, Italy and Spain. T cells, B-cell-depleted T cells, or PBMCs supplied cDNA or gDNA.

In the study's own analysis: Nucleated cell number was recorded as an estimate derived from reference gene primer amplification. Method: immunoSEQ multiplex PCR; TCRdb's copy keeps in-frame clones and lacks some. V, J and clone size were drawn from that table, and D and trimming were deduced from the DNA. In the table there are 50,000 to 75,000 clones, roughly 85% of which are singletons. Germline assignment: CDR1 WNHNN and CDR2 SYGVQD (reference sequence). The CDR3 runs 13 residues. Trimming removed 4 bases from V and 0 bases from J, with 6 bases in between. This sequence joins TRBV10-1 and TRBJ1-1; no definite D call. The receptor was isolated from a man aged 55 to 70 with acute or convalescent COVID-19. The sequenced sample was peripheral blood. In DNA form, the CDR3 reads TGCGCCAGCAGTGTGAACATGAACACTGAAGCTTTCTTT. This codes for CASSVNMNTEAFF.